The rows below give T cell receptor beta chains drawn from one sample of a study of T cells expressing NK-cell markers. TCRdb reanalyzed the 5' RACE reads and collapses them to one entry per CDR3 protein, without DNA. The table gives some 600,000 distinct CDR3 sequences; the top ten clones make up under 4.5% of it. The sequencing sample was made of blood T cells: a sorted CD56 or NKG2C T cell subset, CD4+ or CD8+ T cells, or bulk PBMC T cells (not recorded which). All receptors come from a man younger than 35 in good health. The CDR3 runs from the conserved cysteine through the conserved F or W. The order of the fields is V gene, J gene, CDR3 protein.

TRBV13	TRBJ2-6	CAITEYSGANVLTF
TRBV20-1	TRBJ2-1	CSAHGSTSGSNEQFF
TRBV5-5	TRBJ2-1	CASSYGQGAKIYNEQFF
TRBV20-1	TRBJ1-4	CSARDPEGSTNEKLFF
TRBV30	TRBJ1-4	CACIRPEGEKLFF
TRBV2	TRBJ2-1	CASGTGGGEQFF
TRBV29-1	TRBJ2-7	CSVVRQGDEQYF
TRBV12-3/TRBV12-4	TRBJ2-7	CASSLRVGTQYF
TRBV5-1	TRBJ2-5	CASSWPLSGNEETQYF
TRBV28	TRBJ1-2	CGSQQGRTDGYTF
TRBV9	TRBJ2-1	CASSEGPGGTSGRDNEQFF
TRBV12-3/TRBV12-4	TRBJ2-1	CASSPPGLAGEWGYNEQFF